The 32 T cell receptor beta chains below all came from one sample that was sequenced in a study of blood T cells in healthy people across ages. A J-beta primer mix and a sample-barcoded 5' primer were used in a second PCR of about 7 to 12 cycles. Each CDR3 protein gets one entry after TCRdb re-called the 5' RACE reads with MiXCR. The profile covers about 1.8 million distinct CDR3 sequences, with about 50% appearing a single time and around 2.1% taken by the ten largest. Sequenced sample: blood. The receptor set was obtained from a woman in her 40s in good health.

The rearrangement uses TRBV18 and TRBJ2-7; D gene unclear. Germline CDR1 and CDR2: KGHSH and LQKENI. The CDR3 has 15 amino acids. V lost 2 bases to trimming and J lost 0 bases, with 11 bases between them. CDR3 sequence: CASSPGSSYSYEQYF. CDR3 bases: TGTGCCAGCTCACCAGGCAGTTCCTACTCCTACGAGCAGTACTTC.

This clonotype has at least ten counts. This chain joins TRBV5-1 and TRBJ2-7, with 10 bases that match TRBD1. CDR1 SGHRS and CDR2 YFSETQ come from the germline V gene. The CDR3 runs to 16 residues. With V trimmed by 0 bases and J by 3 bases, 6 bases remained unmatched. The CDR3 DNA reads TGCGCCAGCAGCTTGGCAGGGACAGGGGTAAGCTACGAGCAGTACTTC. It specifies CASSLAGTGVSYEQYF.

This clonotype was seen a few times. The CDR3 spells CASSPRRGGGDEQFF. DNA of the CDR3: TGTGCCAGCAGCCCCCGGCGGGGGGGCGGCGATGAGCAGTTCTTC. The chain is built from TRBV7-2 and TRBJ2-1; TRBD2 agrees at 9 bases. In germline, CDR1 is SGHTA, CDR2 FQGNSA. Trimming at V came to 5 bases and at J to 8 bases, leaving 10 bases not matched to a gene. The CDR3 runs to 15 residues.

This rearrangement joins TRBV20-1 to TRBJ2-7; D is unclear. Germline lookup yields CDR1 DFQATT and CDR2 SNEGSKA (reference sequence). The ends were cut back, 6 bases at V and 3 bases at J, with 12 bases in the middle. The length of the CDR3 is 12 residues. The CDR3 DNA is TGCAGTGCGGTTGCCGGTGGCTACGAGCAGTACTTC. It specifies CSAVAGGYEQYF.

The chain recombines TRBV6-6 with TRBJ2-3; 11 bases match TRBD2. J lost 4 bases, V lost 9 bases, and 12 bases had no gene match. The CDR3 covers 16 residues. The germline gives CDR1 MNHNY, CDR2 SVGAGI (reference sequence). CDR3 in DNA: TGTGCCAGTGGACTAGCGGGCAGGGGGGGGTCAGATACGCAGTATTTT. Encoded protein: CASGLAGRGGSDTQYF.

The V and J genes are TRBV6-5 and TRBJ2-1, with D perhaps matching TRBD2 (6 bases). V was pared by 2 bases and J by 4 bases, with 15 bases between. There are 16 residues in the CDR3. CDR1 MNHEY and CDR2 SVGAGI come from the germline V gene. CDR3 sequence (DNA): TGTGCCAGCAGTTACAATGTTAGGGAGGCTTACAATGAGCAGTTCTTC. Its protein is CASSYNVREAYNEQFF.

This chain connects TRBV20-1 to TRBJ1-4; 9 bases are shared with TRBD1. The CDR3 totals 16 residues. The trim removed 3 bases at V and 0 bases at J, leaving 5 bases unmatched. CDR1 DFQATT and CDR2 SNEGSKA come from the germline V gene (reference sequence). The CDR3 coding sequence is TGCAGTGCTAGTGTGACAGGGGGAACAACTAATGAAAAACTGTTTTTT. Translating it yields CSASVTGGTTNEKLFF.

The V call is TRBV5-4, the J call TRBJ1-3; D is possibly TRBD1 (6 bases). This CDR3 region has 13 residues. Germline CDR1 and CDR2: SGHNT and YYREEE (reference sequence). V lost 4 bases and J lost 5, with 10 bases in between. In DNA form, the CDR3 reads TGTGCCAGCAGCGCGGGACACCGAAACACCATATATTTT. The encoded protein is CASSAGHRNTIYF.

The rearrangement links TRBV11-2 to TRBJ1-4; D gene ambiguous. V lost 5 bases, J lost 7 bases, and 11 bases lay in between. In germline, CDR1 is SGHAT, CDR2 FQNNGV. The CDR3 contains 13 residues. CDR3 sequence reads: CASSAVTVEKLFF. Here the CDR3 DNA reads TGTGCCAGCAGCGCCGTCACCGTTGAAAAACTGTTTTTT.

V is TRBV5-1 and J is TRBJ2-3, with 11 bases lining up with TRBD2. V lost 0 bases and J lost 2; bases outside the gene matches: 5. The CDR3 totals 17 residues. Germline V CDR1 and CDR2: SGHRS, YFSETQ. The CDR3 protein is CASSLEGTSGYTDTQYF. CDR3 DNA sequence: TGCGCCAGCAGCTTGGAGGGGACTAGCGGTTACACAGATACGCAGTATTTT.

This clonotype was seen a handful of times. The chain has TRBV9 and TRBJ1-4; D gene uncertain. The CDR3 totals 15 residues. Per the germline V gene, CDR1 is SGDLS and CDR2 is YYNGEE. The germline V and J ends were trimmed by 0 bases and 4 bases, with 10 bases remaining between them. The DNA for the CDR3 is TGTGCCAGCAGCGTAGCTGGGGTTAATAATGAAAAACTGTTTTTT. This gives the protein CASSVAGVNNEKLFF. Filled out from reference TRBV9 and TRBJ1-4, the complete variable domain reads DSGVTQTPKHLITATGQRVTLRCSPRSGDLSVYWYQQSLDQGLQFLIQYYNGEERAKGNILERFSAQQFPDLHSELNLSSLELGDSALYFCASSVAGVNNEKLFFGSGTQLSVL.

The rearrangement uses TRBV7-9 and TRBJ2-1; D not certain. The CDR3 totals 15 residues. Germline V CDR1 and CDR2: SEHNR, FQNEAQ (reference sequence). V was trimmed by 5 bases and J by 8 bases, leaving 19 bases between them. Here the CDR3 reads CASSPSQAGSDEQFF. CDR3 bases: TGTGCCAGCAGCCCCTCACAAGCCGGTAGTGATGAGCAGTTCTTC.

This chain connects TRBV11-1 to TRBJ2-7; D uncertain. Germline CDR1 and CDR2: SGHAT and FQDESV (reference sequence). Trimming cost V 5 bases and J 6 bases, with 14 bases left between them. The CDR3 totals 13 residues. Here the CDR3 reads CASSPRSSREQYF. CDR3 DNA sequence: TGTGCCAGCAGCCCGCGAAGTTCACGCGAGCAGTACTTC.

The V gene is TRBV6-2 or TRBV6-3, the J gene TRBJ2-1; 7 bases agree with TRBD2. J was trimmed by 4 bases and V by 5 bases; bases with no gene match: 11. Germline V lookup: CDR1 MNHEY, CDR2 SVGEGT. This CDR3 is 16 amino acids long. CDR3 DNA: TGTGCCAGCAGTCCCAAGGGACTATACCCTTACAATGAGCAGTTCTTC. Translated, it gives CASSPKGLYPYNEQFF.

J is TRBJ1-4 and V is TRBV11-1; D is perhaps TRBD1 (6 bases). The germline gives CDR1 SGHAT, CDR2 FQDESV (reference sequence). The CDR3 is 15 amino acids. V lost 4 bases and J lost 7, with 16 bases in between. CDR3 DNA: TGTGCCAGCAGCTACGGGGGCCTGCCGACTGAAAAACTGTTTTTT. This translates into CASSYGGLPTEKLFF.

This clonotype has just a few counts. V is TRBV29-1 and J is TRBJ2-3, with a possible D match to TRBD2 (6 bases). V was shortened by 3 bases and J by 3 bases, with 16 bases between the two germline ends. Germline V gives CDR1 SQVTM, CDR2 ANQGSEA. This CDR3 has 15 residues. The CDR3 protein is CSVEGGGLSTDTQYF. The CDR3 DNA reads as TGCAGCGTTGAGGGGGGTGGGCTTTCTACAGATACGCAGTATTTT.

This clonotype has ten or more counts. The chain links TRBV9 to TRBJ2-5; D ambiguous. Per germline, CDR1 SGDLS and CDR2 YYNGEE. Trimming took 0 bases from V and 0 from J, leaving 0 bases between them. This CDR3 contains 12 residues. CDR3 amino acids: CASSVDQETQYF. DNA of the CDR3: TGTGCCAGCAGCGTAGACCAAGAGACCCAGTACTTC.

Of note for this clonotype: A junction boundary mismatches the germline segment, possibly from a read error. The V and J genes are TRBV2 and TRBJ2-7; the D gene is possibly TRBD2 (5 bases). The CDR3 runs 14 residues. The germline V gene encodes CDR1 SNHLY and CDR2 FYNNEI. The CDR3 nucleotides read TGTACCAGCAGTGAAGCGACGAGCGGCTACGAGCAGTACTTC. Translated: CTSSEATSGYEQYF.

The chain couples TRBV6-6 to TRBJ1-5; 8 bases fit TRBD1. The V and J ends lost 2 bases and 5 bases, in that order; junction bases with no gene match: 5. Germline CDR1 and CDR2: MNHNY and SVGAGI (reference sequence). The CDR3 totals 15 residues. As DNA, the CDR3 is TGTGCCAGCAGTTACCGGACGACAGGGGATCAGCCCCAGCATTTT. Amino acids: CASSYRTTGDQPQHF.

The V and J genes are TRBV20-1 and TRBJ2-1, with TRBD2 matching 12 bases. Germline values: CDR1 DFQATT, CDR2 SNEGSKA (reference sequence). CDR3 length: 14 amino acids. J was trimmed by 10 bases and V by 1 base; bases with no gene match: 5. The CDR3 spells CSARGTSGVHEQFF. CDR3 in DNA: TGCAGTGCTAGAGGGACTAGCGGGGTCCACGAGCAGTTCTTC.

This clonotype was detected ten times or more. The rearrangement joins TRBV20-1 to TRBJ2-7; 9 nucleotides match TRBD1. V was pared by 0 bases and J by 1 base, with 7 bases of the junction left unmatched. CDR1 and CDR2 from the germline V gene are DFQATT and SNEGSKA (reference sequence). This CDR3 spans 16 amino acids. The CDR3 DNA follows: TGCAGTGCTAGAGATCCTACAGGGGGCAGGTCCTACGAGCAGTACTTC. It yields the protein CSARDPTGGRSYEQYF.

This clonotype was seen a single time. The chain has TRBV7-6 and TRBJ2-7; D gene unclear. This CDR3 contains 14 residues. Trimming took off 0 bases at V and 3 bases at J, with 9 bases between the two ends. Germline V CDR1 and CDR2: SGHVS, FNYEAQ. CDR3 nucleotide sequence: TGTGCCAGCAGCTTAGCGTCGCTGAGCTACGAGCAGTACTTC. Amino acids: CASSLASLSYEQYF.

The rearrangement joins TRBV12-3 or TRBV12-4 to TRBJ1-6, with TRBD1 as a possible D gene (6 bases). This CDR3 spans 15 amino acids. V lost 1 base and J 10 bases, leaving 14 bases between the germline ends. This CDR3 reads CASSLETGGGSPLHF. CDR3 in DNA: TGTGCCAGCAGTTTAGAGACAGGTGGGGGCTCACCCCTCCACTTT.

The chain uses TRBV15 and TRBJ2-5, with 8 bases fitting TRBD2. V lost 2 bases and J lost 1; bases outside the gene matches: 3. Germline CDR1 is LNHNV and CDR2 is YYDKDF (reference sequence). This CDR3 comprises 15 residues. CDR3 nucleotide sequence: TGTGCCACCAGCAGAATACGGGGGGGCCAAGAGACCCAGTACTTC. This sequence encodes CATSRIRGGQETQYF.

The V gene is TRBV7-2, the J gene TRBJ2-7, with D perhaps matching TRBD1 (6 bases). This CDR3 spans 13 amino acids. Trimming cost V 2 bases and J 5 bases, with 10 bases left between them. From germline, CDR1 is SGHTA and CDR2 FQGNSA. Written as DNA, the CDR3 is TGTGCCAGCAGCTTACTATACAGGGACGAGCAGTACTTC. Residues: CASSLLYRDEQYF.

The chain joins TRBV25-1 to TRBJ2-7, with D perhaps being TRBD1 or TRBD2 (5 bases each). Trimming took 5 bases from V and 5 from J, leaving 19 bases between them. The CDR3 covers 15 residues. Per germline, CDR1 MGHDK and CDR2 SYGVNS. The CDR3 sequence: CASSPNRRSNDEQYF. The CDR3 region has the DNA TGTGCCAGCAGTCCGAACAGGAGGTCAAACGACGAGCAGTACTTC.

In its sample, this clonotype was seen a few times. The genes are TRBV13 and TRBJ2-7; 14 bases map to TRBD2. The CDR3 is made up of 17 amino acids. Germline values: CDR1 PRHDT, CDR2 FYEKMQ (reference sequence). The ends lost 2 bases at V and 2 bases at J; junction bases unmatched: 5. The CDR3 loop reads CASSLWGTSGGAYEQYF. The CDR3 bases are TGTGCCAGCAGCTTATGGGGGACTAGCGGGGGCGCCTACGAGCAGTACTTC.

The rearrangement joins TRBV19 to TRBJ1-5; 7 nucleotides match TRBD1. CDR3 length equals 16 residues. Unmatched junction bases numbered 10, after V lost 6 bases and J lost 2 bases. CDR1 is LNHDA, CDR2 SQIVND, per germline (reference sequence). The CDR3 DNA reads as TGTGCCAGTAGCAAGGGGGCATCTGAAGGCAATCAGCCCCAGCATTTT. Translation gives CASSKGASEGNQPQHF.

The chain joins TRBV7-9 to TRBJ2-7; D might be TRBD2 (5 bases). Gene TRBJ2-5 matches the end of the DNA better, so the J call may be wrong. Germline V gives CDR1 SEHNR, CDR2 FQNEAQ (reference sequence). The CDR3 runs 16 residues. The CDR3 DNA reads TGTGCCAGCAGCCCCCGCTGGTGGGGAGAGTTGGAGACCCAGTACTTC. Protein sequence: CASSPRWWGELETQYF.

The J gene is TRBJ2-3, the V gene TRBV20-1; 9 nucleotides align to TRBD2. Germline V gene data show CDR1 as DFQATT and CDR2 as SNEGSKA (reference sequence). With V trimmed by 4 bases and J by 6 bases, 5 bases remained unmatched. This CDR3 comprises 13 residues. This chain's CDR3 is CSAIAGARDTQYF. The CDR3 coding sequence is TGCAGTGCTATAGCGGGGGCGAGGGATACGCAGTATTTT.

The chain is built from TRBV27 and TRBJ2-7; 8 bases are shared with TRBD2. V shed 3 bases, J shed 4 bases, and the junction held 20 bases outside the gene matches. Germline V gene sequence: CDR1 MNHEY, CDR2 SMNVEV (reference sequence). The CDR3 has 19 amino acids. CDR3 protein: CASSFSGGGSRGTLYEQYF. The CDR3 DNA is TGTGCCAGCAGTTTTTCGGGAGGGGGATCACGCGGGACACTTTACGAGCAGTACTTC.

In its sample, this clonotype was seen a few times. The rearrangement uses TRBV27 and TRBJ2-7, with 8 bases identical to TRBD2. The CDR3 is 16 residues long. Trimming took 0 bases from V and 4 from J; bases not matched to a gene: 8. The germline CDR1 and CDR2 sequences are MNHEY and SMNVEV (reference sequence). CDR3 residues: CASSLSKGLVTYEQYF. CDR3 DNA: TGTGCCAGCAGTTTATCGAAGGGACTAGTTACTTACGAGCAGTACTTC.